This T cell receptor beta chain is drawn from a study of blood T cell repertoires in COVID-19 (dated by TCRdb to about 2020). Notes on the research overall: The collaborator samples originated in the United States, Italy and Spain and spanned the acute and convalescent phases of COVID-19. The material from the prospective study consisted of cDNA or gDNA derived from T cells, B-cell-depleted T cells, or PBMCs. Deeply sampled blood TCRbeta repertoires from subjects exposed to, actively infected with, or recovered from COVID-19 were included in the dataset. The repertoires were released in a freely available public database intended as a resource for research on the immune response to SARS-CoV-2. Samples were obtained from the ongoing ImmuneRACE study (first 160 participants) and from some 1,300 subjects provided by 6 global collaborators. Sample metadata almost always included a de-identified subject ID, COVID-19 status, age in years and sex. Where available, HLA class I and class II types were obtained from metadata supplied by the sample provider rather than from assay-based typing.

V drops 4 bases and J drops 6 bases, leaving 22 bases in between. The germline V gene (reference sequence) provides CDR1 LGHDT and CDR2 YNNKEL. The cysteine opens and the phenylalanine closes a CDR3 of 16 amino acids. Only the CDR3 DNA stays, 48 bases, in frame from base 1. Regarding this clone: Its antigen has not been determined. No quality values exist for individual bases; no much larger clone is one base distant.

TCRbeta CDR3 regions were amplified from genomic DNA using the immunoSEQ Assay, a bias-controlled multiplex PCR. In the original analysis: The number of nucleated cells in each sample was estimated by amplification of reference gene primers within the assay. Sequence reads were collapsed and filtered to measure the absolute abundance of every unique TCRbeta CDR3 rearrangement. For each sample, productive Simpson clonality was calculated as the square root of Simpson's diversity index over productive rearrangements. TCRdb stores this immuneACCESS table with in-frame sequences only. Part of the clones is absent; in the studies checked, under half of the shortfall reflects unresolved V genes, and no reason is known for the rest. That table supplies the V and J calls and clone size; D and trimming were determined from the DNA. The sample yields 150,000 to 200,000 clones; approximately 83% were counted once. The ten most abundant clones make up roughly 8.2% of the sample.

Here is what the overall study found, with its caveats: Clinical and demographic metadata were provided uncurated, with the amount varying by source and participant.

Whole blood was collected in K2EDTA tubes by collaborating institutions according to the institutions' own protocols. For TCRbeta analysis, collaborators shipped samples in one of three forms: frozen whole blood, isolated PBMCs, or DNA extracted from either of those sample types. The chain is made from TRBV3-1 (or the pseudogene TRBV3-2) and TRBJ2-7; TRBD2 could be the D gene, as 6 bases match. This TCR derives from a man aged 60-69 years with acute or convalescent COVID-19. The sample consisted of peripheral blood. The CDR3 corresponds to CASSREIGGDHREQYF. The nucleotides are TGTGCCAGCAGCCGAGAAATTGGAGGGGATCATCGCGAGCAGTACTTC.